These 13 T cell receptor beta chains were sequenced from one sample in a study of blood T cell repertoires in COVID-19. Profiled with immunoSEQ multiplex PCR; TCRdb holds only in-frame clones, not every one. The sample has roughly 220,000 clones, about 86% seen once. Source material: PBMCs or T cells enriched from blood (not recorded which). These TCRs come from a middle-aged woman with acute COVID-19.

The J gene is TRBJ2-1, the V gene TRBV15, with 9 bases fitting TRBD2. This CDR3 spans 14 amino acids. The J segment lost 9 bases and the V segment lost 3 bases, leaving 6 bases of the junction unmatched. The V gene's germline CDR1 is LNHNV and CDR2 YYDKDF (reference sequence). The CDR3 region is CATSSLSGRSEQFF. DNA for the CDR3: TGTGCCACCAGCAGCCTTAGCGGGAGATCTGAGCAGTTCTTC.

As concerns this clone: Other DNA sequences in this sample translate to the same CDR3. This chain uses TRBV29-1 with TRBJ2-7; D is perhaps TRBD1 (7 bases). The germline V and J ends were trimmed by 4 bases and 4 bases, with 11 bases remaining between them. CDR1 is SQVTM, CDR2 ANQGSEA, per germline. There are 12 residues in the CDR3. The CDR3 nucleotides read TGCAGCGTTGTGGAGGGGGCGTACGAGCAGTACTTC. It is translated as CSVVEGAYEQYF.

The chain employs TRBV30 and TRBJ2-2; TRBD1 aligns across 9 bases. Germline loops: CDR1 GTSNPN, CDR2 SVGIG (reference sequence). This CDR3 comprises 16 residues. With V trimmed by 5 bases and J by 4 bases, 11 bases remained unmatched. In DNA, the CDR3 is TGTGCCTGGTTACCACCCGGGACAGGGTGCACCGGGGAGCTGTTTTTT. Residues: CAWLPPGTGCTGELFF.

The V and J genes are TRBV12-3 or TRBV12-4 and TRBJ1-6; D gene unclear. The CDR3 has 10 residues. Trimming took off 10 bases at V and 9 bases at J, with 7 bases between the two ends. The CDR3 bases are TGTGCCACCCGCGGTTCACCCCTCCACTTT. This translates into CATRGSPLHF.

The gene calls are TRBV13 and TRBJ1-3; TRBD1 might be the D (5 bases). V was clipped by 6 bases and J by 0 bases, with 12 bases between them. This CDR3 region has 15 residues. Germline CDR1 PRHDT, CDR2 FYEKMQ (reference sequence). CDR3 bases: TGTGCCAGCAGAGATGGGGCCAACTCTGGAAACACCATATATTTT. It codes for CASRDGANSGNTIYF.

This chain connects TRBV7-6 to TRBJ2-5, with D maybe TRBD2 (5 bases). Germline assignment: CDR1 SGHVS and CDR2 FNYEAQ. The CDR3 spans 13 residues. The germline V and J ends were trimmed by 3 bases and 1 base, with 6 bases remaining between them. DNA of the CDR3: TGTGCCAGCAGCTTCGGGATCCAAGAGACCCAGTACTTC. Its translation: CASSFGIQETQYF.

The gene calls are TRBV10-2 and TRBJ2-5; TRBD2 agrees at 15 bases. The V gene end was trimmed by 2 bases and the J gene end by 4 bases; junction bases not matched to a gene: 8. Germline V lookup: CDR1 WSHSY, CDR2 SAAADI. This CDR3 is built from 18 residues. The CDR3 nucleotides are TGCGCCAGCAGTGAGCCCGGACTAGCGGGAGGGAAGGGAGAGACCCAGTACTTC. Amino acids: CASSEPGLAGGKGETQYF.

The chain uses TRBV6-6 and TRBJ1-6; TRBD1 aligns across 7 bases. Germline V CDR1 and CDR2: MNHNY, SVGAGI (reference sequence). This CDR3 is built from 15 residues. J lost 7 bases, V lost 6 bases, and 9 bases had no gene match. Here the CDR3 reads CASSAPDRVNSPLHF. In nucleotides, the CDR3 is TGTGCCAGCAGCGCCCCAGACAGGGTGAATTCACCCCTCCACTTT.

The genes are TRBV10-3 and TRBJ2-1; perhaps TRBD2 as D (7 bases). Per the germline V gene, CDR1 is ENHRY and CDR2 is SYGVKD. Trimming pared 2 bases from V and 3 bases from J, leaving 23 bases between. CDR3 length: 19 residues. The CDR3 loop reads CAISEGGARSGKGYNEQFF. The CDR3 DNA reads TGTGCCATCAGTGAGGGGGGGGCCCGCAGCGGGAAGGGCTACAATGAGCAGTTCTTC.

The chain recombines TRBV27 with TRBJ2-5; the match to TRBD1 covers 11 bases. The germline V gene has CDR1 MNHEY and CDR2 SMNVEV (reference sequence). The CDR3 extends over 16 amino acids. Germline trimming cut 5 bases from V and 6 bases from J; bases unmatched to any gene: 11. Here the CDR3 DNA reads TGTGCCAGCAGTGTTTACCTAGGACAGGGGGCGCAGACCCAGTACTTC. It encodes CASSVYLGQGAQTQYF.

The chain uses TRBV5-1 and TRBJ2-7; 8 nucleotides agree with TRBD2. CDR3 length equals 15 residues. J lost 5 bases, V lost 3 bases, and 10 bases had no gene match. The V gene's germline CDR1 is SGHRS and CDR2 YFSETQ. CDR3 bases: TGCGCCAGCAGCTCACGGGGGGGTAGCGGGAACGAGCAGTACTTC. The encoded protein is CASSSRGGSGNEQYF.

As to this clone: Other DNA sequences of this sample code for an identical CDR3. The CDR3 reads CASSLGGSSYEQYF. As DNA, the CDR3 is TGTGCCAGCAGCTTAGGCGGGAGCTCCTACGAGCAGTACTTC. The chain is built from TRBV11-3 and TRBJ2-7; 7 bases align to TRBD2. The V gene's germline CDR1 is SGHNT and CDR2 YENEEA. The CDR3 has 14 amino acids. V trimming: 1 base; J trimming: 0 bases; junction bases outside the gene matches: 0.

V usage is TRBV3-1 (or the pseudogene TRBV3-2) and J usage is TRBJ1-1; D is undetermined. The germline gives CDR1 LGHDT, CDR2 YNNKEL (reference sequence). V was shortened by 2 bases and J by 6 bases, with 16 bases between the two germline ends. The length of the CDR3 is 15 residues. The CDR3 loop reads CASSQPALRGAEAFF. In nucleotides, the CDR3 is TGTGCCAGCAGCCAACCGGCCCTGCGCGGGGCTGAAGCTTTCTTT.